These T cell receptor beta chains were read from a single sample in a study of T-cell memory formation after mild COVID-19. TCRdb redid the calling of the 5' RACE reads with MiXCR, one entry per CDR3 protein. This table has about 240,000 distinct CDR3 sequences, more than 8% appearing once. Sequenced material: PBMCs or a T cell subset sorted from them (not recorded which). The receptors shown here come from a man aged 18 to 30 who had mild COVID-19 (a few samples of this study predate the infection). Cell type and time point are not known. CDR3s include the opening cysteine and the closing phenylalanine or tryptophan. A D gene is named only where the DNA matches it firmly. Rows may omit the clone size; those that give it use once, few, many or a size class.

CDR3aa: CAISEAASGDQETQYF; CDR3nt: TGTGCCATCAGTGAGGCGGCATCAGGGGACCAAGAGACCCAGTACTTC; len: 16; d_gene: NA; v_gene: TRBV10-3; j_gene: TRBJ2-5; abundance: few
CDR3aa: CSVAATLSYNEQFF; CDR3nt: TGCAGCGTTGCCGCGACCCTCTCCTACAATGAGCAGTTCTTC; len: 14; d_gene: NA; v_gene: TRBV29-1; j_gene: TRBJ2-1; abundance: NA
CDR3aa: CSAIDGTNNEQFF; CDR3nt: TGCAGTGCTATCGACGGGACGAACAATGAGCAGTTCTTC; len: 13; d_gene: NA; v_gene: TRBV20-1; j_gene: TRBJ2-1; abundance: few
CDR3aa: CATSDPRGNYGYTF; CDR3nt: TGTGCCACCAGTGACCCCCGGGGCAACTATGGCTACACCTTC; len: 14; d_gene: NA; v_gene: TRBV24-1; j_gene: TRBJ1-2; abundance: few
CDR3aa: CASSQGLAWSTGQFF; CDR3nt: TGTGCCAGCAGCCAGGGACTAGCGTGGAGTACAGGGCAGTTCTTC; len: 15; d_gene: TRBD2; v_gene: TRBV7-2; j_gene: TRBJ2-1; abundance: few
CDR3aa: CASSAASGGRSTDTQYF; CDR3nt: TGTGCCAGCAGTGCGGCTAGCGGGGGGCGTAGCACAGATACGCAGTATTTT; len: 17; d_gene: TRBD2; v_gene: TRBV2; j_gene: TRBJ2-3; abundance: NA
CDR3aa: CSAVSGGNSYEQYF; CDR3nt: TGCAGTGCAGTTAGCGGGGGGAACTCCTACGAGCAGTACTTC; len: 14; d_gene: TRBD2; v_gene: TRBV20-1; j_gene: TRBJ2-7; abundance: few
CDR3aa: CDIRMTIGTEAFF; CDR3nt: TGTGACATCAGGATGACAATCGGCACTGAAGCTTTCTTT; len: 13; d_gene: NA; v_gene: TRBV10-3; j_gene: TRBJ1-1; abundance: NA
CDR3aa: CASSLTTLWETQYF; CDR3nt: TGCGCCAGCAGCTTGACGACCCTCTGGGAGACCCAGTACTTC; len: 14; d_gene: NA; v_gene: TRBV5-1; j_gene: TRBJ2-5; abundance: few
CDR3aa: CASSARGGSLDGYTF; CDR3nt: TGTGCCAGCAGCGCTCGGGGGGGCTCACTCGATGGCTACACCTTC; len: 15; d_gene: NA; v_gene: TRBV7-9; j_gene: TRBJ1-2; abundance: few
CDR3aa: CASSLLQAGGDEQFF; CDR3nt: TGTGCCAGCAGCTTATTGCAGGCAGGGGGAGATGAGCAGTTCTTC; len: 15; d_gene: TRBD1; v_gene: TRBV7-9; j_gene: TRBJ2-1; abundance: few
CDR3aa: CSVVGRELDTQYF; CDR3nt: TGCAGCGTTGTGGGAAGGGAACTAGATACGCAGTATTTT; len: 13; d_gene: NA; v_gene: TRBV29-1; j_gene: TRBJ2-3; abundance: NA
CDR3aa: CSARDPFSSYNEQFF; CDR3nt: TGCAGTGCTAGGGACCCATTTAGCTCCTACAATGAGCAGTTCTTC; len: 15; d_gene: NA; v_gene: TRBV20-1; j_gene: TRBJ2-1; abundance: many
CDR3aa: CSAREGFGRTDIYGYTF; CDR3nt: TGCAGTGCTAGAGAGGGTTTCGGACGGACGGATATCTATGGCTACACCTTC; len: 17; d_gene: NA; v_gene: TRBV20-1; j_gene: TRBJ1-2; abundance: NA
CDR3aa: CASGLSPPLTAQHF; CDR3nt: TGTGCTAGTGGTTTGTCCCCTCCTCTCACGGCCCAGCATTTT; len: 14; d_gene: NA; v_gene: TRBV12-5; j_gene: TRBJ1-5; abundance: few
CDR3aa: CASSLEAGGHEQFF; CDR3nt: TGCGCCAGCAGCTTGGAGGCGGGGGGACATGAGCAGTTCTTC; len: 14; d_gene: TRBD2; v_gene: TRBV5-1; j_gene: TRBJ2-1; abundance: few
CDR3aa: CASSFWGQGEIQYF; CDR3nt: TGCGCCAGCAGCTTTTGGGGACAGGGGGAGATTCAGTACTTC; len: 14; d_gene: TRBD1; v_gene: TRBV5-1; j_gene: TRBJ2-4; abundance: NA
CDR3aa: CASSWSTGELFF; CDR3nt: TGTGCCAGCAGCTGGAGCACCGGGGAGCTGTTTTTT; len: 12; d_gene: NA; v_gene: TRBV12-3/TRBV12-4; j_gene: TRBJ2-2; abundance: NA
CDR3aa: CASSLGRGIVSYEQYF; CDR3nt: TGTGCCAGCAGCTTAGGTAGGGGGATAGTCTCCTACGAGCAGTACTTC; len: 16; d_gene: NA; v_gene: TRBV7-9; j_gene: TRBJ2-7; abundance: many
CDR3aa: CASSPPGVGGYNEQFF; CDR3nt: TGTGCCAGCAGCCCTCCGGGGGTCGGGGGATACAATGAGCAGTTCTTC; len: 16; d_gene: NA; v_gene: TRBV5-4; j_gene: TRBJ2-1; abundance: few
CDR3aa: CASSLRPAGLTSTDTQYF; CDR3nt: TGTGCCAGCAGCTTAAGGCCGGCGGGGTTAACTAGCACAGATACGCAGTATTTT; len: 18; d_gene: NA; v_gene: TRBV5-5; j_gene: TRBJ2-3; abundance: few
CDR3aa: CASSYSGTDTQYF; CDR3nt: TGTGCCAGCTCATATAGCGGCACAGATACGCAGTATTTT; len: 13; d_gene: NA; v_gene: TRBV2; j_gene: TRBJ2-3; abundance: many
CDR3aa: CASSLSDRGQSPLHF; CDR3nt: TGTGCCAGCAGCCTGTCGGACAGGGGGCAATCACCCCTCCACTTT; len: 15; d_gene: TRBD1; v_gene: TRBV7-6; j_gene: TRBJ1-6; abundance: NA
CDR3aa: CASSLDRGREKLFF; CDR3nt: TGTGCCAGCAGCTTAGACAGGGGGCGTGAAAAACTGTTTTTT; len: 14; d_gene: TRBD1; v_gene: TRBV7-8; j_gene: TRBJ1-4; abundance: NA
CDR3aa: CASSKTPGGETQYF; CDR3nt: TGCGCCAGCAGCAAGACCCCAGGGGGAGAGACCCAGTACTTC; len: 14; d_gene: TRBD1; v_gene: TRBV5-1; j_gene: TRBJ2-5; abundance: NA
CDR3aa: CASSLAGRTNQPQHF; CDR3nt: TGCGCCAGCAGCTTGGCCGGCAGGACAAATCAGCCCCAGCATTTT; len: 15; d_gene: NA; v_gene: TRBV5-1; j_gene: TRBJ1-5; abundance: few
CDR3aa: CASSSTGWGSPLHF; CDR3nt: TGTGCCAGCAGCTCGACAGGGTGGGGATCACCCCTCCACTTT; len: 14; d_gene: TRBD1; v_gene: TRBV7-2; j_gene: TRBJ1-6; abundance: NA
CDR3aa: CASSHRGSNNEQFF; CDR3nt: TGCGCCAGCAGCCATAGGGGTTCTAACAATGAGCAGTTCTTC; len: 14; d_gene: NA; v_gene: TRBV4-3; j_gene: TRBJ2-1; abundance: few
CDR3aa: CASSQGTGAGNTIYF; CDR3nt: TGCGCCAGCAGCCAGGGGACAGGGGCAGGAAACACCATATATTTT; len: 15; d_gene: TRBD1; v_gene: TRBV4-3; j_gene: TRBJ1-3; abundance: NA
CDR3aa: CSASRPYNEQFF; CDR3nt: TGCAGTGCTAGTCGGCCGTACAATGAGCAGTTCTTC; len: 12; d_gene: NA; v_gene: TRBV20-1; j_gene: TRBJ2-1; abundance: few
CDR3aa: CASSLGGLEAQYF; CDR3nt: TGCGCCAGCAGCTTGGGGGGACTAGAAGCGCAGTATTTT; len: 13; d_gene: TRBD2; v_gene: TRBV5-1; j_gene: TRBJ2-3; abundance: NA
CDR3aa: CATSRDIGGYTF; CDR3nt: TGTGCCACCAGCAGAGATATAGGTGGCTACACCTTC; len: 12; d_gene: NA; v_gene: TRBV15; j_gene: TRBJ1-2; abundance: few
CDR3aa: CASSLAMGINSPLHF; CDR3nt: TGCGCCAGCAGCTTGGCAATGGGGATCAATTCACCCCTCCACTTT; len: 15; d_gene: NA; v_gene: TRBV5-1; j_gene: TRBJ1-6; abundance: few
CDR3aa: CASSAPNLYEQYF; CDR3nt: TGTGCCAGCAGCGCGCCCAATCTCTACGAGCAGTACTTC; len: 13; d_gene: NA; v_gene: TRBV5-5; j_gene: TRBJ2-7; abundance: NA
CDR3aa: CASSLSGLGYQETQYF; CDR3nt: TGTGCCAGCAGCTTATCTGGGTTGGGGTACCAAGAGACCCAGTACTTC; len: 16; d_gene: NA; v_gene: TRBV11-2; j_gene: TRBJ2-5; abundance: few
CDR3aa: CASTLWTGGGTGELFF; CDR3nt: TGTGCCAGCACCCTCTGGACAGGGGGAGGTACCGGGGAGCTGTTTTTT; len: 16; d_gene: TRBD1; v_gene: TRBV7-2; j_gene: TRBJ2-2; abundance: NA
CDR3aa: CAHPLWSNNEQFF; CDR3nt: TGCGCCCACCCTTTGTGGTCTAACAATGAGCAGTTCTTC; len: 13; d_gene: NA; v_gene: TRBV23-1; j_gene: TRBJ2-1; abundance: NA
CDR3aa: CSARLTPYPF; CDR3nt: TGCAGTGCAAGGCTTACCCCCTACCCCTTC; len: 10; d_gene: NA; v_gene: TRBV20-1; j_gene: TRBJ1-2; abundance: NA
CDR3aa: CASSRSGTDDTQYF; CDR3nt: TGTGCCAGCAGCCGTAGCGGGACGGACGATACGCAGTATTTT; len: 14; d_gene: TRBD2; v_gene: TRBV3-1; j_gene: TRBJ2-3; abundance: few
CDR3aa: CASSQAQPSSYEQYF; CDR3nt: TGTGCCAGCAGCCAAGCTCAGCCCAGCTCCTACGAGCAGTACTTC; len: 15; d_gene: NA; v_gene: TRBV3-1; j_gene: TRBJ2-7; abundance: NA
CDR3aa: CASSQELMNTEAFF; CDR3nt: TGCGCCAGCAGCCAGGAGTTGATGAACACTGAAGCTTTCTTT; len: 14; d_gene: NA; v_gene: TRBV5-1; j_gene: TRBJ1-1; abundance: few
CDR3aa: CASSVQGFQPQHF; CDR3nt: TGTGCCAGCAGTGTACAGGGGTTTCAGCCCCAGCATTTT; len: 13; d_gene: TRBD1; v_gene: TRBV2; j_gene: TRBJ1-5; abundance: NA